This T cell receptor beta chain emerged from a study of blood T cell repertoires in COVID-19. Trimming pared 5 bases from V and 7 bases from J, leaving 13 bases between. Germline assignment: CDR1 KGHDR and CDR2 SFDVKD. CDR3 length equals 14 residues. Sequencing was performed with immunoSEQ multiplex PCR; in TCRdb, only in-frame clones are kept and a portion is missing. The data show 260,000 or so clones, with more than 80% seen just once and around 7% held by the top ten. This clone appeared once. What was sequenced was peripheral blood. The receptor's source is a woman aged 80 or over with COVID-19, enrolled during active disease. The chain carries TRBV24-1 and TRBJ2-2, with D possibly TRBD2 on 5 matching bases. CDR3 bases: TGTGCCACCAGTGTAGCGCAGGCGGTCGGGGAGCTGTTTTTT. Its protein product is CATSVAQAVGELFF.